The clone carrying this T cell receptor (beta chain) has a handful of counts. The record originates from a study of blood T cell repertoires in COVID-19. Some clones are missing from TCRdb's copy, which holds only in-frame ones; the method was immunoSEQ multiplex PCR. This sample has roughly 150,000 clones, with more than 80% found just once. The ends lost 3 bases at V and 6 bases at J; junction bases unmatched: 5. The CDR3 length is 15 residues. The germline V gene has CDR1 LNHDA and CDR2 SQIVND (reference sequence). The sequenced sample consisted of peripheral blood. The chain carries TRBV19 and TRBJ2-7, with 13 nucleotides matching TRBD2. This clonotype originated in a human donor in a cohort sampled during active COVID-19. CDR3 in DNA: TGTGCCAGTAGTATCACCGGGACTAGCGGGATCGAGCAGTACTTC. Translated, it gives CASSITGTSGIEQYF.